Presented here are 8 T cell receptor beta chains from one specimen sequenced in a study of cytomegalovirus exposure and HLA in healthy donors. With 60 Vbeta and 13 Jbeta primers, the PCR was carried out. Repertoires were generated with immunoSEQ multiplex PCR, while TCRdb's copy carries only in-frame clones and drops some. Altogether some 150,000 clones are present, over 70% being singletons, with the ten largest covering 9.5% to 10%. Sample: PBMCs. Every receptor here comes from a young man in good health and CMV-seropositive.

CDR3 in DNA: TGTGCCAGCAGTAACGAGGCCGTTATCACCGGGGAGCTGTTTTTT. Translated, it gives CASSNEAVITGELFF. The rearrangement joins TRBV6-6 to TRBJ2-2; D is unclear. Looked up from germline, CDR1 is MNHNY and CDR2 is SVGAGI (reference sequence). The CDR3 has 15 amino acids. The germline V and J ends were trimmed by 5 bases and 4 bases, with 14 bases remaining between them.

J is TRBJ2-2 and V is TRBV29-1, with 10 bases identical to TRBD2. J was trimmed by 0 bases and V by 2 bases; bases with no gene match: 3. The germline V gene encodes CDR1 SQVTM and CDR2 ANQGSEA. This CDR3 is 16 amino acids long. CDR3 amino acids: CSVESAGGPNTGELFF. The CDR3 DNA reads TGCAGCGTTGAATCAGCGGGAGGGCCGAACACCGGGGAGCTGTTTTTT.

Here the CDR3 DNA reads TGTGCCAGCAGCTTTGATCAGGTCCGAACTGGCACAGATACGCAGTATTTT. It is translated as CASSFDQVRTGTDTQYF. This chain joins TRBV11-2 and TRBJ2-3; D is uncertain. This CDR3 comprises 17 residues. Between the trimmed V and J ends, which lost 3 bases and 1 base, there was a span of 17 bases. The germline gives CDR1 SGHAT, CDR2 FQNNGV.

This chain connects TRBV19 to TRBJ2-4; 11 positions match TRBD1. This CDR3 is 15 amino acids long. The germline gives CDR1 LNHDA, CDR2 SQIVND (reference sequence). V lost 8 bases and J lost 6; bases outside the gene matches: 9. This CDR3 reads CASSSRTGGRNIQYF. CDR3 nucleotides: TGTGCCAGTTCTAGCCGGACAGGGGGCAGAAACATTCAGTACTTC.

The rearrangement joins TRBV7-9 to TRBJ2-5; 11 bases align to TRBD1. CDR3 size: 15 residues. The germline gives CDR1 SEHNR, CDR2 FQNEAQ (reference sequence). With 5 bases clipped from V and 6 bases from J, the junction kept 8 bases outside the gene matches. The CDR3 protein is CASSKSGTGGQTQYF. In DNA, the CDR3 is TGTGCCAGCAGCAAAAGTGGGACAGGGGGACAGACCCAGTACTTC.

The rearrangement links TRBV12-1 to TRBJ2-6; TRBD2, the D gene given by the table, was not confirmed from the DNA. TRBV12-1 is flagged as a pseudogene. The CDR3 has 22 amino acids. The CDR3 is CASSFCTGTGTSGRSGANVLTF. In DNA, the CDR3 is TGTGCCAGCAGCTTTTGCACCGGGACAGGAACTAGCGGGAGGTCGGGGGCCAACGTCCTGACTTTC.

The V call is TRBV7-2, the J call TRBJ2-7, with TRBD2 identical over 8 bases. CDR1 is SGHTA, CDR2 FQGNSA, per germline. This CDR3 is 14 amino acids long. V trimming: 4 bases; J trimming: 0 bases; junction bases outside the gene matches: 2. CDR3 sequence (DNA): TGTGCCAGCAGCTCACTAGCGGCCTCCTACGAGCAGTACTTC. Its translation is CASSSLAASYEQYF.

The chain is built from TRBV10-3 and TRBJ2-5, with D perhaps TRBD1 (6 bases). Germline CDR1 and CDR2: ENHRY and SYGVKD. CDR3 length equals 12 residues. The V end lost 4 bases, the J end lost 5 bases, and 8 bases lay between the germline ends. The CDR3 sequence is CAISARGETQYF. Written as DNA, the CDR3 is TGTGCCATCAGTGCGAGGGGGGAGACCCAGTACTTC.